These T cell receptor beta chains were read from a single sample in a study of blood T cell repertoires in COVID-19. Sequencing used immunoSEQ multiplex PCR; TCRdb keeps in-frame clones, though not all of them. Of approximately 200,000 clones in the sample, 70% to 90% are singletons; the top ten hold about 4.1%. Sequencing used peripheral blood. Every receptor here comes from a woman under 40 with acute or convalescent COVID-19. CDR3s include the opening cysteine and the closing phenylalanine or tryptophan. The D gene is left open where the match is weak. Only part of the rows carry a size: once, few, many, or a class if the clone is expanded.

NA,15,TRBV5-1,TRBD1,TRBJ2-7,TGCGCCAGCAGTTCTAACAGGGGGTTGGGCTACGAGCAGTACTTC,CASSSNRGLGYEQYF
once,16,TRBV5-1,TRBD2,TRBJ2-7,TGCGCCAGCACGACTAGCGGGAGGGCCAACTCCTACGAGCAGTACTTC,CASTTSGRANSYEQYF
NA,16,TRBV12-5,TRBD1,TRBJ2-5,TGTGCTAGTGGTTTGGTACTGACAGGGGGCCCAGAGACCCAGTACTTC,CASGLVLTGGPETQYF
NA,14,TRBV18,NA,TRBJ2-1,TGTGCCAGCTCACCACCTGCAGGGATCGGTGAGCAGTTCTTC,CASSPPAGIGEQFF
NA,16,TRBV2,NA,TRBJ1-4,TGTGCCAGCAGCCTAAGGTCGGGGACAACTAATGAAAAACTGTTTTTT,CASSLRSGTTNEKLFF
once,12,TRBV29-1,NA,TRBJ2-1,TGCAGCGTCTGGACAGTCAGTAATGAGCAGTTCTTC,CSVWTVSNEQFF
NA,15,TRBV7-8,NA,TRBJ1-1,TGTGCCAGCAGCCCTGTGGAGGGTTTGAGCACTGAAGCTTTCTTT,CASSPVEGLSTEAFF
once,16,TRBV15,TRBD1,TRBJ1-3,TGTGCCACCAGCAGAGGGGACAGGGGGTTTGGAAACACCATATATTTT,CATSRGDRGFGNTIYF
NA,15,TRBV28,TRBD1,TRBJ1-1,TGTGCCAGCAGTTTACCGAGCGGGACAGGGACTAGAGCTTTCTTT,CASSLPSGTGTRAFF
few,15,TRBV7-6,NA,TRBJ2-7,TGTGCCAGCAGCTTGGCGACAGGTCGCCCGTGGGAGCAGTACTTC,CASSLATGRPWEQYF
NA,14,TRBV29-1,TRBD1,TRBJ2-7,TGCAGCGTGGGGTCGGGACAGGGCGTTTACGAGCAGTACTTC,CSVGSGQGVYEQYF
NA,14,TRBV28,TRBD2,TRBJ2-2,TGTGCCATGGGGACTAGCGGGATTACCGGGGAGCTGTTTTTT,CAMGTSGITGELFF
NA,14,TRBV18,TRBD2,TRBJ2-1,TGTGCCAGCTCGGGGAGGGGTGTAAGTAGTGAGCAGTTCTTC,CASSGRGVSSEQFF
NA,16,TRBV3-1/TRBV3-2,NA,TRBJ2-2,TGTGCCAGCAGCCAAGGGGAGACGCCGAACACCGGGGAGCTGTTTTTT,CASSQGETPNTGELFF
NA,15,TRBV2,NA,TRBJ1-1,TGTGCCAGCACCCCGATGGGAGGGTGGGCCACTGAAGCTTTCTTT,CASTPMGGWATEAFF
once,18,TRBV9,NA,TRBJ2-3,TGTGCCAGCAGCGTCGGACAGACGTCCCGACTTAGCACAGATACGCAGTATTTT,CASSVGQTSRLSTDTQYF
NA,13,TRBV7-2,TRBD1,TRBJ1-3,TGTGCCAGCAGCGCCCGACAGGGCCACACCATATATTTT,CASSARQGHTIYF
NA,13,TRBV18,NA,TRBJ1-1,TGTGCCAGCTCACTTCTCGGGGGGCAGGAAGCTTTCTTT,CASSLLGGQEAFF
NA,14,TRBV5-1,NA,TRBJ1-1,TGCGCCAGCGGTTACGTAGGGAGAAACACTGAAGCTTTCTTT,CASGYVGRNTEAFF
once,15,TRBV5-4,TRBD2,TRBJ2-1,TGTGCCAGCAGCCCTGGACTAGCGGGAGATAATGAGCAGTTCTTC,CASSPGLAGDNEQFF
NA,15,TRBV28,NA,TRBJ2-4,TGTGCCAGCAGTTTCCGGACTCTAGCCAAAAACATTCAGTACTTC,CASSFRTLAKNIQYF
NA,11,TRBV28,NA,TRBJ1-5,TGTGCCAGCAGTACATATCAGCCCCAGCATTTT,CASSTYQPQHF
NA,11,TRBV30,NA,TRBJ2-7,TGTGCCTGGAGTGCGGGGTACGAGCAGTACTTC,CAWSAGYEQYF
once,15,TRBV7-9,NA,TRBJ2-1,TGTGCCAGCAGCCGTTGGGGAGGCCGAGGTGGTGAGCAGTTCTTC,CASSRWGGRGGEQFF
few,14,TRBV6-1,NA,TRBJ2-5,TGTGCCAGCAGTGAGTTCATTGGAGGAGAGACCCAGTACTTC,CASSEFIGGETQYF
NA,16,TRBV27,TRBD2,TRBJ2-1,TGTGCCAGCAGTTCCGGACTAGAGCTTAAGTACAATGAGCAGTTCTTC,CASSSGLELKYNEQFF
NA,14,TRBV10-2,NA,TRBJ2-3,TGCGCCAGCAGTGAGTCGTGGGCGCAAGATACGCAGTATTTT,CASSESWAQDTQYF
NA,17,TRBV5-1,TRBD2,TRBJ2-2,TGCGCCAGCAGCCGAGGACTAGCGGGAGTGTCCACCGGGGAGCTGTTTTTT,CASSRGLAGVSTGELFF
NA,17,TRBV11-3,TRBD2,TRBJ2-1,TGTGCCAGCAGCTTGTACAGCGGGGGAAGCTCCTACAATGAGCAGTTCTTC,CASSLYSGGSSYNEQFF
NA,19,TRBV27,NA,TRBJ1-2,TGTGCCAGCAGTTTAAAGGGGTCAGGGCTTCCTCTAACTAACTATGGCTACACCTTC,CASSLKGSGLPLTNYGYTF